These 2 T cell receptor beta chains came from one sample sequenced in a study of blood T cell repertoires in COVID-19 (dated by TCRdb to the early 2020s). Library preparation used the immunoSEQ multiplex PCR assay. Sourced from immuneACCESS, this table was stored by TCRdb with only in-frame sequences that have V and J called. A share of the clones is absent; for the studies checked, an unresolved V gene accounts for under half, and the remainder has no known explanation. This sample is represented by 400,000 or so clones; about 90% of them were singletons. The ten top clones hold roughly 0.78% of the sample. The sample comprised peripheral blood. Receptors originate from a man younger than 35 with COVID-19, enrolled during active disease.

This chain joins TRBV7-9 and TRBJ1-4; TRBD1 agrees at 10 bases. J was trimmed by 8 bases and V by 0 bases; bases with no gene match: 6. The CDR3 consists of 16 residues. Germline V gives CDR1 SEHNR, CDR2 FQNEAQ (reference sequence). CDR3 amino acids: CASSLAPTGGGEKLFF. The CDR3 DNA sequence: TGTGCCAGCAGCTTAGCGCCGACAGGGGGCGGAGAAAAACTGTTTTTT.

This clone was detected only once. The rearrangement joins TRBV11-2 to TRBJ2-7; D unresolved. Germline V lookup: CDR1 SGHAT, CDR2 FQNNGV. The ends were cut back, 3 bases at V and 3 bases at J, with 12 bases in the middle. The CDR3 spans 14 residues. The CDR3 DNA reads as TGTGCCAGCAGCTTGGGCGCCCTGGGCTACGAGCAGTACTTC. This translates into CASSLGALGYEQYF.